This TCR beta chain was found in a study of CD8 T cells in ankylosing spondylitis. Findings of the study overall: Reportedly, significant enrichment of disease-linked clones occurred in matched ankylosing spondylitis synovial fluid. About 8 highly homologous variants made up a TCR beta motif, and this motif appeared characteristic of ankylosing spondylitis blood. Some of these motif variants have turned up before, in reports on reactive arthritis synovial fluid and blood.

This clonotype was counted many times. Its target is unknown. Quantitative 5'-RACE was performed with molecular barcodes, and it yielded the TCR beta libraries. From the 5' RACE reads, TCRdb called clonotypes with MiXCR, one entry per CDR3 protein. The sample lists fewer than 550,000 distinct CDR3 sequences, about 5.7% occurring once. V gave up 4 bases and J gave up 0 bases, with 8 bases separating them. The germline gives CDR1 PRHDT, CDR2 FYEKMQ (reference sequence). This CDR3 comprises 14 residues. Sequencing was performed on blood, either unsorted or a sorted T cell fraction (not recorded which). The rearrangement joins TRBV13 to TRBJ2-3, with a tentative D call TRBD2 (6 bases). The source is a male donor with ankylosing spondylitis. The CDR3 coding sequence is TGTGCCAGCAGCTCTAGCGCGAGCACAGATACGCAGTATTTT. Translation: CASSSSASTDTQYF.